One sample yielded the 22 T cell receptor beta chains listed below, sequenced in a study of blood T cells in healthy people across ages. Through a sample-barcoded 5' primer and a J-beta primer mix, a second PCR was run for roughly 6 to 11 cycles. TCRdb re-derived calls from the 5' RACE reads in MiXCR, one entry per CDR3 protein. The table shows 600,000 to 650,000 distinct CDR3 sequences, with about 54% occurring only once. The specimen sequenced was blood. Receptors were obtained from a man aged 55-75 years in good health.

The CDR3 DNA reads TGCAGTGCTAGTCTCCGCCAAGAGACCCAGTACTTC. Its protein is CSASLRQETQYF. The chain has TRBV20-1 and TRBJ2-5; D remains unclear. V lost 3 bases, J lost 1 base, and 6 bases lay in between. Germline loops: CDR1 DFQATT, CDR2 SNEGSKA (reference sequence). The CDR3 totals 12 residues.

CDR3 nucleotides: TGTGCCAGCAGGGTCAGCCTATCCTCTGGGGCCAACGTCCTGACTTTC. It yields the protein CASRVSLSSGANVLTF. This sequence joins TRBV28 and TRBJ2-6; D gene uncertain. The length of the CDR3 is 16 residues. From germline, CDR1 is MDHEN and CDR2 SYDVKM. The germline V and J ends were trimmed by 6 bases and 0 bases, with 12 bases remaining between them. Variable domain in full (rest from reference TRBV28 and TRBJ2-6): DVKVTQSSRYLVKRTGEKVFLECVQDMDHENMFWYRQDPGLGLRLIYFSYDVKMKEKGDIPEGYSVSREKKERFSLILESASTNQTSMYLCASRVSLSSGANVLTFGAGSRLTVL.

The chain carries TRBV6-1 and TRBJ2-4, with 7 bases that match TRBD1. The J call may be in error: the DNA end matches TRBJ2-5 better. The CDR3 length is 16 residues. CDR1 and CDR2 (germline): MNHNS, SASEGT. The CDR3 spells CASSALRDSSGETQYF. The DNA of the CDR3 is TGTGCCAGCAGTGCCCTCCGGGACAGCTCTGGGGAGACCCAGTACTTC.

The chain uses TRBV7-2 and TRBJ1-2; D possibly corresponds to TRBD1 (5 bases). The CDR3 consists of 15 residues. Germline lookup yields CDR1 SGHTA and CDR2 FQGNSA. V was pared by 1 base and J by 8 bases, with 17 bases between. CDR3 sequence (DNA): TGTGCCAGCAGCTTAGATGGGGGACGCCAGGCGGGCTACACCTTC. Translated, it gives CASSLDGGRQAGYTF.

V and J are TRBV4-1 and TRBJ2-5; D is possibly TRBD2 (6 bases). This CDR3 region has 14 residues. The germline V gene encodes CDR1 MGHRA and CDR2 YSYEKL. Trimming pared 4 bases from V and 2 bases from J, leaving 11 bases between. In DNA form, the CDR3 reads TGCGCCAGCAGCCGTGGAGGGAATCAAGAGACCCAGTACTTC. Translation: CASSRGGNQETQYF.

V is TRBV2 and J is TRBJ2-3; D uncertain. V was trimmed by 1 base and J by 1 base, leaving 6 bases between them. Germline loops: CDR1 SNHLY, CDR2 FYNNEI. There are 14 residues in the CDR3. The CDR3 DNA is TGTGCCAGCAGTGAAGGGAGCGGCACAGATACGCAGTATTTT. Protein: CASSEGSGTDTQYF.

The chain links TRBV20-1 to TRBJ2-7; 10 positions agree with TRBD2. This CDR3 has 16 residues. V shed 0 bases and J 2 bases; nucleotides not matched to a gene: 7. Germline assignment: CDR1 DFQATT and CDR2 SNEGSKA (reference sequence). Here the CDR3 DNA reads TGCAGTGCTAGAGATAGAGGGACTAGCGTGGCCTACGAGCAGTACTTC. Encoded protein: CSARDRGTSVAYEQYF.

This clonotype was detected ten times or more. The chain combines TRBV6-1 with TRBJ2-5, with 14 nucleotides matching TRBD2. Germline lookup yields CDR1 MNHNS and CDR2 SASEGT. The J segment lost 7 bases and the V segment lost 5 bases, leaving 6 bases of the junction unmatched. This CDR3 spans 15 amino acids. The CDR3 region has the DNA TGTGCCAGCAGTACAGGACTAGCGGGGGGAGGGACCCAGTACTTC. This gives the protein CASSTGLAGGGTQYF.

This chain links TRBV6-2 or TRBV6-3 with TRBJ1-1; D gene unclear. Germline assignment: CDR1 MNHEY and CDR2 SVGEGT. Trimming stripped 7 bases from V and 1 base from J, with 7 bases between. The CDR3 runs 12 residues. The CDR3, as DNA: TGTGCCAGCATGACCGCGAACACTGAAGCTTTCTTT. Translated: CASMTANTEAFF.

This sequence joins TRBV29-1 and TRBJ2-1; D is possibly TRBD1 (6 bases). CDR1 and CDR2 (germline): SQVTM, ANQGSEA. The CDR3 totals 12 residues. Between the trimmed V and J ends, which lost 4 bases and 7 bases, there was a span of 11 bases. The DNA of the CDR3 is TGCAGCGTTGCCCCAGGGGAAAATGAGCAGTTCTTC. Translation: CSVAPGENEQFF.

The rearrangement uses TRBV3-1 and TRBJ2-1; no reliable D call. Germline loops: CDR1 LGHDT, CDR2 YNNKEL (reference sequence). This CDR3 spans 15 amino acids. Trimming left V 0 bases short and J 11 bases short, with 17 bases between. In DNA, the CDR3 is TGTGCCAGCAGCCAAGATCTCCAAGAGCAAGCCAAGCAGTTCTTC. The encoded protein is CASSQDLQEQAKQFF.

The gene calls are TRBV12-3 or TRBV12-4 and TRBJ2-3; D may be TRBD1 (5 bases). CDR3 length: 13 residues. V shed 1 base and J shed 7 bases, with 9 bases lying between them. CDR3 in amino acids: CASSLDRLYTQYF. CDR3 bases: TGTGCCAGCAGTTTAGACAGGCTATATACGCAGTATTTT.

The rearrangement links TRBV5-1 to TRBJ1-5; TRBD1 might be the D (5 bases). Germline V CDR1 and CDR2: SGHRS, YFSETQ. Trimming pared 1 base from V and 5 bases from J, leaving 16 bases between. This CDR3 has 16 amino acids. The CDR3 reads CASSLIKGRGDQPQHF. DNA of the CDR3: TGCGCCAGCAGCTTGATAAAGGGGCGGGGTGATCAGCCCCAGCATTTT.

The V call is TRBV3-1, the J call TRBJ2-5; 10 bases align to TRBD2. Germline-derived CDR1 and CDR2 are LGHDT and YNNKEL (reference sequence). V shed 1 base and J 1 base; nucleotides not matched to a gene: 6. This CDR3 has 17 residues. The CDR3 here is CASSQGLAGGFQETQYF. The CDR3 coding sequence is TGTGCCAGCAGCCAAGGGTTAGCGGGGGGATTCCAAGAGACCCAGTACTTC.

This clonotype was found a few times. The chain carries TRBV4-1 and TRBJ1-2; D possibly corresponds to TRBD1 (6 bases). Trimming cost V 4 bases and J 3 bases, with 18 bases left between them. In germline, CDR1 is MGHRA, CDR2 YSYEKL. The CDR3 length is 16 residues. For the CDR3, the DNA is TGCGCCAGCAGCCCGATAAGCGGACAGCCAGACTATGGCTACACCTTC. This gives the protein CASSPISGQPDYGYTF.

This clonotype occurred a few times. The CDR3 coding sequence is TGTGCCAGCAGCAAAGCGGAGGAGAGCCACTACGAGCAGTACTTC. Encoded protein: CASSKAEESHYEQYF. This chain joins TRBV21-1 and TRBJ2-7. TRBV21-1 is a listed pseudogene. The CDR3 sequence is 15 residues long.

The chain uses TRBV28 and TRBJ2-1; D ambiguous. This CDR3 region has 12 residues. CDR1 is MDHEN and CDR2 is SYDVKM in the germline V gene. Trimming cost V 3 bases and J 12 bases, with 12 bases left between them. The CDR3: CASSLLQDGQFF. The DNA of the CDR3 is TGTGCCAGCAGTTTGTTGCAGGACGGGCAGTTCTTC.

The chain links TRBV29-1 to TRBJ1-2, with 7 bases aligning to TRBD1. Germline V gene lookup returns CDR1 SQVTM and CDR2 ANQGSEA. The ends lost 4 bases at V and 4 bases at J; junction bases unmatched: 6. The length of the CDR3 is 13 residues. CDR3 residues: CSVGSGGAYGYTF. The CDR3 DNA reads as TGCAGCGTTGGGTCAGGGGGGGCCTATGGCTACACCTTC.

There are a few counts of this clonotype. This rearrangement joins TRBV6-6 to TRBJ1-2, with a possible D match to TRBD1 (5 bases). The germline gives CDR1 MNHNY, CDR2 SVGAGI (reference sequence). The length of the CDR3 is 12 residues. V was trimmed by 7 bases and J by 4 bases, leaving 10 bases between them. CDR3 in amino acids: CASTPGVYGYTF. In nucleotides, the CDR3 is TGTGCCAGCACCCCGGGGGTCTATGGCTACACCTTC.

The CDR3 coding sequence is TGCGCCAGCAGTGCCAGAAACACCGGGGAGCTGTTTTTT. Protein sequence: CASSARNTGELFF. The chain recombines TRBV10-1 with TRBJ2-2; D remains ambiguous. CDR3 length: 13 residues. Looked up from germline, CDR1 is WNHNN and CDR2 is SYGVQD (reference sequence). V dropped 4 bases and J dropped 2 bases, with 5 bases sitting between them.

This rearrangement joins TRBV5-1 to TRBJ2-4; D may correspond to TRBD1 or TRBD2 (5 bases each). Germline CDR1 is SGHRS and CDR2 is YFSETQ. There are 16 residues in the CDR3. V was pared by 4 bases and J by 2 bases, with 16 bases between. The CDR3: CASSGGSGFPKNIQYF. The CDR3 DNA reads as TGCGCCAGCAGCGGGGGATCAGGGTTTCCCAAAAACATTCAGTACTTC.

The table lists this clonotype with a few counts. The J gene is TRBJ2-2, the V gene TRBV3-1; D remains unclear. The germline gives CDR1 LGHDT, CDR2 YNNKEL (reference sequence). V lost 3 bases to trimming and J lost 1 base, with 18 bases between them. The CDR3 is 18 amino acids. The CDR3 is CASSHPPVIPMNTGELFF. The CDR3 region has the DNA TGTGCCAGCAGCCACCCACCGGTGATCCCAATGAACACCGGGGAGCTGTTTTTT.